This T cell receptor (beta chain) was captured by sequencing in a study of blood T cell repertoires in COVID-19. Trimming removed 3 bases from V and 7 bases from J, with 9 bases in between. The CDR3 is 12 residues long. The germline gives CDR1 SEHNR, CDR2 FQNEAQ (reference sequence). Here immunoSEQ multiplex PCR was the method, and the copy in TCRdb shows in-frame clones only, minus some. Among 75,000 to 90,000 clones listed, around four fifths were seen once. The chain combines TRBV7-9 with TRBJ2-5; D call uncertain. This clonotype was sampled from a man older than 75 with active or convalescent COVID-19. Sequencing was done on a sample of peripheral blood. DNA of the CDR3: TGTGCCAGCAGCTTCCCCTATTCGACCCAGTACTTC. This codes for CASSFPYSTQYF.